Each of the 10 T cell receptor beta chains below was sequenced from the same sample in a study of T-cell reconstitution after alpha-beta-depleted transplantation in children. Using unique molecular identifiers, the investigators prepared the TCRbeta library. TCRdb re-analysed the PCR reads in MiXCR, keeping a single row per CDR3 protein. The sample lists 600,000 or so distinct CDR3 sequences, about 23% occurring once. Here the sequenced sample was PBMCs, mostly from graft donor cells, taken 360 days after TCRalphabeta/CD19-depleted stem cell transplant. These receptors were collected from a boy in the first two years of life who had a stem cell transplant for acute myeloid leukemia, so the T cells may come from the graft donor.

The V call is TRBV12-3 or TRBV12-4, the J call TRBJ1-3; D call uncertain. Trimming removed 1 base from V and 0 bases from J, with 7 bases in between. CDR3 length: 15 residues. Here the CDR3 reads CASSLGQSSGNTIYF. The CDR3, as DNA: TGTGCCAGCAGTTTAGGTCAGAGCTCTGGAAACACCATATATTTT.

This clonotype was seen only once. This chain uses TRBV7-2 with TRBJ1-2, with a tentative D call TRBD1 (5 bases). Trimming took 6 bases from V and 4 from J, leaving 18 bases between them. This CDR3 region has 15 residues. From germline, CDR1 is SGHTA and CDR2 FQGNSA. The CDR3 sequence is CASRGPGFGAYGYTF. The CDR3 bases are TGTGCCAGCAGGGGGCCAGGCTTCGGGGCCTATGGCTACACCTTC.

CDR3 nucleotides: TGTGCCACCAGTGACAGGACGGTAGGGGTGAATGAGCAGTTCTTC. Translation: CATSDRTVGVNEQFF. V usage is TRBV24-1 and J usage is TRBJ2-1; possibly TRBD1 for D (5 bases). There are 15 residues in the CDR3. The V end lost 4 bases, the J end lost 7 bases, and 16 bases lay between the germline ends. Germline CDR1 is KGHDR and CDR2 is SFDVKD.

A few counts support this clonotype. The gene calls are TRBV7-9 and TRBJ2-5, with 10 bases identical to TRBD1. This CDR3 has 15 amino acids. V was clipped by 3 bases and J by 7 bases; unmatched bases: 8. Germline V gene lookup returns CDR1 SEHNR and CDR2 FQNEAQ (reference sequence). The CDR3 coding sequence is TGTGCCAGCAGCTTGACAGGGGGCCTGAGATGGACCCAGTACTTC. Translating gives CASSLTGGLRWTQYF.

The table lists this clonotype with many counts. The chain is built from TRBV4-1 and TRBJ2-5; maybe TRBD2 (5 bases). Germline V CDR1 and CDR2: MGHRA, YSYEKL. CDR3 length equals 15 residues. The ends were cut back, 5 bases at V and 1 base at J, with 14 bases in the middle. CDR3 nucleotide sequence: TGCGCCAGCAGCTCGCTAGAGGGATCCCAAGAGACCCAGTACTTC. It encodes CASSSLEGSQETQYF.

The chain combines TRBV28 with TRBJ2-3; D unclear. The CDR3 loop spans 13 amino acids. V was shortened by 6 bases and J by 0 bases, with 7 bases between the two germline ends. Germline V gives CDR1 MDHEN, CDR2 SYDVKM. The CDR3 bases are TGTGCCAGCAGACAGACTAGCACAGATACGCAGTATTTT. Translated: CASRQTSTDTQYF.

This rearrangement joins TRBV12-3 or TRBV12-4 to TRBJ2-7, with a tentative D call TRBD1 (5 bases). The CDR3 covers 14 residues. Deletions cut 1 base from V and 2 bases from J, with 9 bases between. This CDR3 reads CASSLDSRAYEQYF. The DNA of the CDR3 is TGTGCCAGCAGTTTAGATTCCAGGGCCTACGAGCAGTACTTC.

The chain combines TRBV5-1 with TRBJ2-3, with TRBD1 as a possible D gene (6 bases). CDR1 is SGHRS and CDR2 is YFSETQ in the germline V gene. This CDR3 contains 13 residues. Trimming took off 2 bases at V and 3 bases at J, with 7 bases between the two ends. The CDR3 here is CASSFDRTDTQYF. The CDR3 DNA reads TGCGCCAGCAGCTTCGACAGGACAGATACGCAGTATTTT. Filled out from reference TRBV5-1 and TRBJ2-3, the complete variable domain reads KAGVTQTPRYLIKTRGQQVTLSCSPISGHRSVSWYQQTPGQGLQFLFEYFSETQRNKGNFPGRFSGRQFSNSRSEMNVSTLELGDSALYLCASSFDRTDTQYFGPGTRLTVL.

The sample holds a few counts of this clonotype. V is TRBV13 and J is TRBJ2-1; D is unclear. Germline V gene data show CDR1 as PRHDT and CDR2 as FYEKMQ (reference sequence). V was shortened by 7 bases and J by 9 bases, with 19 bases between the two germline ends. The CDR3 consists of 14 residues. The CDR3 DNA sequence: TGTGCCAGCACCCAAACCCAAAGACGTGGTGAGCAGTTCTTC. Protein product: CASTQTQRRGEQFF.

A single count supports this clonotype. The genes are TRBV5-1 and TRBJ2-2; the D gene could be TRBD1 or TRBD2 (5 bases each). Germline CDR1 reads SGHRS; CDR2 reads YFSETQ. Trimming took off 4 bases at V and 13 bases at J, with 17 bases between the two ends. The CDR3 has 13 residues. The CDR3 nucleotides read TGCGCCAGCAGCGCGGCCGGGGCTCCCGGGCTGTTTTTT. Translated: CASSAAGAPGLFF.